Below, one T cell receptor (beta chain) is given with its context. Its antigen is currently unknown. The repertoire was sequenced with immunoSEQ multiplex PCR; TCRdb's copy has only in-frame clones and lacks some. The repertoire holds over 30,000 clones, with nearly 90% as singletons. This sample stems from a study of T cells in tuberculosis. In the study overall: Within 7 days of starting treatment, or before, PBMC were stored.

V shed 5 bases and J shed 4 bases, with 15 bases lying between them. The CDR3 totals 14 residues. Germline CDR1 and CDR2: SGHNT and YYREEE (reference sequence). This sample's time point: new active TB diagnosis, blood taken before or within 7 days of starting treatment. Each patient had positive sputum smear microscopy and/or positive culture. Study findings and constraints: Classification accuracy was around 90% (AUROC under 0.95) with the GMM-specific repertoire.

This clonotype was sampled from an adult with tuberculosis. V is TRBV5-4 and J is TRBJ1-2; D perhaps matches TRBD1 (6 bases). This specimen consisted of PBMCs, obtained at tuberculosis diagnosis. CDR3 sequence: CASSSPGAVYGYTF. In DNA, the CDR3 is TGTGCCAGCAGTTCGCCAGGGGCCGTCTATGGCTACACCTTC.